One T cell receptor (beta chain) is described in this entry. Its specificity is unknown. Noted time point: peripheral blood 6 weeks after treatment start. V lost 1 base and J 2 bases, leaving 11 bases between the germline ends. Per the germline V gene, CDR1 is SGHDN and CDR2 is FVKESK. The length of the CDR3 is 15 residues. These data belong to a study of PD-L1 blockade in urothelial cancer. Study summary: Atezolizumab 1,200 mg was given intravenously every 3 weeks, starting 2014. Regarding the study as a whole: Below-median blood TCR clonality before treatment forecast better survival.

The table came from immunoSEQ multiplex PCR; TCRdb's copy has only in-frame clones and leaves some out. This table holds about 120,000 clones, roughly 82% found once. This chain uses TRBV14 with TRBJ1-2; TRBD1 is a possible D gene (6 bases). Sequenced here: PBMCs, sampled around atezolizumab (anti-PD-L1) treatment. The source of this sequence is a man aged 45-60 years with urothelial cancer. This CDR3 reads CASSQAADRNYGYTF. CDR3 nucleotides: TGTGCCAGCAGCCAAGCCGCGGACAGAAACTATGGCTACACCTTC.